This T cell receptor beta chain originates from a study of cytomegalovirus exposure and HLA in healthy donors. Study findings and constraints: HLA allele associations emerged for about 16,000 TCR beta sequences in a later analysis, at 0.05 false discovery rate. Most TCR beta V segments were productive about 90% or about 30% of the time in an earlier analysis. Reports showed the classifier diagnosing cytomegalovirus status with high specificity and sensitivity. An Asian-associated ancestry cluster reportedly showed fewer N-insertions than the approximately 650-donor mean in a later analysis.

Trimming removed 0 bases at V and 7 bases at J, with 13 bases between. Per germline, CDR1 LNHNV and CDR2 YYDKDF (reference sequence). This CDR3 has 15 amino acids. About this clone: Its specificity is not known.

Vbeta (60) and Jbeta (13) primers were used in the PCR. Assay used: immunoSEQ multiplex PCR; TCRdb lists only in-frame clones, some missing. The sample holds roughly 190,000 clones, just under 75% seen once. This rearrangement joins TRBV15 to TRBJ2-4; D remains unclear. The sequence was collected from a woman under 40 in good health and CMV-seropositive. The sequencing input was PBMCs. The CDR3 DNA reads TGTGCCACCAGCAGAGATCCCCAGGCATCGAACATTCAGTACTTC. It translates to CATSRDPQASNIQYF.